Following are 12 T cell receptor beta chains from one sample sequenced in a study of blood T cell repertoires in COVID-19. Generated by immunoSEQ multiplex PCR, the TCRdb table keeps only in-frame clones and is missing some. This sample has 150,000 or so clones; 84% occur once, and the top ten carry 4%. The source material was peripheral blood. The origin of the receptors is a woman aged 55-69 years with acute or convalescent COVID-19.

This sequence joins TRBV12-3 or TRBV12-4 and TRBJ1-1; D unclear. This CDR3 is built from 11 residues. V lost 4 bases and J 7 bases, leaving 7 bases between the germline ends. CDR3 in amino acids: CASSSRFEAFF. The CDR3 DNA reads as TGTGCCAGCAGTTCCAGATTTGAAGCTTTCTTT.

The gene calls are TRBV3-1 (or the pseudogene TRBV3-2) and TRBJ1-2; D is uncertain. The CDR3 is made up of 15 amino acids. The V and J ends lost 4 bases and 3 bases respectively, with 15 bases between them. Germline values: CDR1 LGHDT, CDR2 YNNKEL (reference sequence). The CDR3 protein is CASSPLNPGYYGYTF. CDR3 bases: TGTGCCAGCAGCCCGTTAAATCCGGGATACTATGGCTACACCTTC.

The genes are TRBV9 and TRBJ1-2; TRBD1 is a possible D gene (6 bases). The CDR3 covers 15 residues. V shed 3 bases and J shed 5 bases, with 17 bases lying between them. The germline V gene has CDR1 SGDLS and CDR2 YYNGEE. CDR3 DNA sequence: TGTGCCAGCAGCGGCACCGGACAGCCTAGATATGGCTACACCTTC. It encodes CASSGTGQPRYGYTF.

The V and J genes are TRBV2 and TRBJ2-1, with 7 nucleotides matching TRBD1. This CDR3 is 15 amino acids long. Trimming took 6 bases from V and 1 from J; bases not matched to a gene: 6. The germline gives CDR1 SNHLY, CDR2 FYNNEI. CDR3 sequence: CASRGTGVSYNEQFF. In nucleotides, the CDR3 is TGTGCCAGCAGGGGAACAGGGGTTTCCTACAATGAGCAGTTCTTC.

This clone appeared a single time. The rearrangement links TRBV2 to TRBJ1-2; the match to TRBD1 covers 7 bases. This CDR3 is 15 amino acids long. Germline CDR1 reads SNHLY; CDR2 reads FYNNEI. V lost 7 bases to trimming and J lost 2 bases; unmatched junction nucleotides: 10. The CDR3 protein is CASIDPGQANYGYTF. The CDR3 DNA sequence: TGTGCCAGCATCGATCCAGGACAGGCAAACTATGGCTACACCTTC.

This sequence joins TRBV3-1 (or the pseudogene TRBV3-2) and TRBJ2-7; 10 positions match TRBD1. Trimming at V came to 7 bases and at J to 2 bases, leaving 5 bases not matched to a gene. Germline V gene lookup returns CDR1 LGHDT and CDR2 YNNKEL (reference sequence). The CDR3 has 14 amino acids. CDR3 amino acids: CASTTTGGPYEQYF. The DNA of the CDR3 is TGTGCCAGCACGACGACAGGGGGCCCCTACGAGCAGTACTTC.

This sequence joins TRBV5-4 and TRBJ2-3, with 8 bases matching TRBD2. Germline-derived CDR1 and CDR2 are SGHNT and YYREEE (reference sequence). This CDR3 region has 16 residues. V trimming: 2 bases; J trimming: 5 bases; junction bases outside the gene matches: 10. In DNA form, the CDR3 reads TGTGCCAGCAGCTTATTTTCCGCGGGAGGAAGAGATACGCAGTATTTT. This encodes CASSLFSAGGRDTQYF.

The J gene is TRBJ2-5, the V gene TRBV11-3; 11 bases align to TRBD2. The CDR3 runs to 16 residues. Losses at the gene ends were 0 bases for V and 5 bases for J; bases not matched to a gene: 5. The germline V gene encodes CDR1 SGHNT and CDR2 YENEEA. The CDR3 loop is CASSLDTTSGKETQYF. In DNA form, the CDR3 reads TGTGCCAGCAGCTTAGACACGACTAGCGGGAAGGAGACCCAGTACTTC. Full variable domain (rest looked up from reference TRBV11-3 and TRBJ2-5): EAGVVQSPRYKIIEKKQPVAFWCNPISGHNTLYWYLQNLGQGPELLIRYENEEAVDDSQLPKDRFSAERLKGVDSTLKIQPAELGDSAVYLCASSLDTTSGKETQYFGPGTRLLVL.

The CDR3 reads CASSPETSGYNEQFF. CDR3 sequence (DNA): TGTGCCAGCAGCCCAGAGACTAGCGGGTACAATGAGCAGTTCTTC. The chain is built from TRBV7-3 and TRBJ2-1, with 10 bases that match TRBD2. The trim removed 5 bases at V and 4 bases at J, leaving 5 bases unmatched. From germline, CDR1 is SGHTA and CDR2 FQGTGA. There are 15 residues in the CDR3.

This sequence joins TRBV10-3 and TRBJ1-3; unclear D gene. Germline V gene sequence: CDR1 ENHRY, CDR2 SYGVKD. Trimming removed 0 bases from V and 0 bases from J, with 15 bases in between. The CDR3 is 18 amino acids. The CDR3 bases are TGTGCCATCAGTGAGTCGATTCAGGCGCTCCCCTCTGGAAACACCATATATTTT. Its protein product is CAISESIQALPSGNTIYF.

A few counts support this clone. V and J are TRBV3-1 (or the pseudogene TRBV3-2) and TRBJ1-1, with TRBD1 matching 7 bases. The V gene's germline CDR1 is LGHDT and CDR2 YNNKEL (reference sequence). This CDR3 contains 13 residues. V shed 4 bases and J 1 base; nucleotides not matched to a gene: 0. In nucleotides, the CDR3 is TGTGCCAGCAGCCGGACAGGGAACACTGAAGCTTTCTTT. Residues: CASSRTGNTEAFF.

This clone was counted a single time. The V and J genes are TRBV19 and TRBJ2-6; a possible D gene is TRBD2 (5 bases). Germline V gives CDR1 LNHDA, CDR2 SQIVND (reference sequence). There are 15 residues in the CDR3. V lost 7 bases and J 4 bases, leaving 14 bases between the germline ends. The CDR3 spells CASNDRGSGANVLTF. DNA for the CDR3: TGTGCCAGTAACGATCGGGGATCCGGGGCCAACGTCCTGACTTTC.